Shown below are 20 T cell receptor beta chains from a single sample sequenced in a study of cytotoxic CD8 clonotypes in ibrutinib-treated CLL. The protocol was immunoSEQ multiplex PCR, while the TCRdb copy is restricted to in-frame clones and leaves out a portion. The sample holds around 200,000 clones, around 70% seen once. The sample was PBMCs, taken after 12 months of ibrutinib treatment. Receptor source: a human donor with chronic lymphocytic leukemia.

The CDR3 is CASSEGLFRGGAEQYF. Here the CDR3 DNA reads TGTGCCAGCAGTGAAGGGCTCTTCAGGGGAGGCGCCGAGCAGTACTTC. The chain carries TRBV2 and TRBJ2-7; D may be TRBD1 or TRBD2 (6 bases each). CDR3 size: 16 residues. Trimming pared 1 base from V and 6 bases from J, leaving 19 bases between. Germline-derived CDR1 and CDR2 are SNHLY and FYNNEI.

The V gene is TRBV7-3, the J gene TRBJ1-1; no clear D. Germline V CDR1 and CDR2: SGHTA, FQGTGA. The CDR3 is 15 amino acids. Trimming shortened V by 5 bases and J by 2 bases, and 15 bases separated the two germline ends. CDR3 in DNA: TGTGCCAGCAGCCCTACGGCCGGCATCAACACTGAAGCTTTCTTT. This encodes CASSPTAGINTEAFF.

This chain uses TRBV9 with TRBJ2-1, with a tentative D call TRBD2 (6 bases). CDR1 is SGDLS and CDR2 is YYNGEE in the germline V gene. This CDR3 comprises 15 residues. The V end was cut by 4 bases, the J end by 5 bases, with 16 bases between. CDR3 nucleotides: TGTGCCAGCAGCCCGATCGGGGGTCCCCACAATGAGCAGTTCTTC. It yields the protein CASSPIGGPHNEQFF.

V and J are TRBV19 and TRBJ2-2, with a tentative D call TRBD2 (6 bases). V lost 4 bases, J lost 0 bases, and 12 bases lay in between. The germline gives CDR1 LNHDA, CDR2 SQIVND (reference sequence). The CDR3 has 16 residues. CDR3 DNA: TGTGCCAGTAGTACTACCGGGACTTCGAACACCGGGGAGCTGTTTTTT. This gives the protein CASSTTGTSNTGELFF.

V usage is TRBV6-5 and J usage is TRBJ1-6; D is perhaps TRBD1 (6 bases). The length of the CDR3 is 14 residues. CDR1 and CDR2 (germline): MNHEY, SVGAGI. Trimming pared 6 bases from V and 7 bases from J, leaving 13 bases between. The CDR3 region is CASRPQGRNSPLHF. The CDR3 bases are TGTGCCAGCAGGCCCCAGGGGAGGAATTCACCCCTCCACTTT.

This chain uses TRBV27 with TRBJ1-5; D call uncertain. There are 15 residues in the CDR3. V was pared by 5 bases and J by 5 bases, with 16 bases between. Per germline, CDR1 MNHEY and CDR2 SMNVEV (reference sequence). CDR3 residues: CASSGLGEPDQPQHF. The CDR3, as DNA: TGTGCCAGCAGTGGCCTCGGGGAGCCAGATCAGCCCCAGCATTTT.

The rearrangement uses TRBV7-3 and TRBJ2-1; 10 nucleotides agree with TRBD2. V trimming: 1 base; J trimming: 7 bases; junction bases outside the gene matches: 4. CDR3 length equals 15 residues. The germline V gene encodes CDR1 SGHTA and CDR2 FQGTGA. Here the CDR3 reads CASSLRRTSGNEQFF. The CDR3, as DNA: TGTGCCAGCAGCTTAAGGAGGACTAGCGGAAATGAGCAGTTCTTC.

This CDR3 reads CASSTHPGASYNSPLHF. The CDR3 DNA sequence: TGTGCCAGCAGCACCCATCCGGGAGCTTCCTATAATTCACCCCTCCACTTT. This sequence joins TRBV13 and TRBJ1-6; D uncertain. The CDR3 sequence is 17 residues long. Per germline, CDR1 PRHDT and CDR2 FYEKMQ (reference sequence). The V and J ends lost 5 bases and 1 base respectively, with 15 bases between them.

This chain's CDR3 is CACIPRDGQNQPQHF. The CDR3 DNA follows: TGTGCCTGCATCCCCCGGGACGGACAAAATCAGCCCCAGCATTTT. J is TRBJ1-5 and V is TRBV30; the D gene is possibly TRBD1 (5 bases). Germline CDR1 GTSNPN, CDR2 SVGIG (reference sequence). The length of the CDR3 is 15 residues. V lost 6 bases and J 4 bases, leaving 19 bases between the germline ends.

There are a few counts of this clone. The chain couples TRBV5-8 to TRBJ1-4, with D maybe TRBD1 (6 bases). CDR1 SGHTS and CDR2 YDEGEE come from the germline V gene. This CDR3 has 13 amino acids. V lost 4 bases and J 7 bases, leaving 11 bases between the germline ends. The CDR3 reads CASSLGTSEKLFF. The CDR3 DNA sequence: TGTGCCAGCAGCCTCGGGACATCTGAAAAACTGTTTTTT.

This clone was detected once. This chain links TRBV19 with TRBJ2-7; 7 nucleotides agree with TRBD1. The germline CDR1 and CDR2 sequences are LNHDA and SQIVND (reference sequence). The J segment lost 3 bases and the V segment lost 10 bases, leaving 9 bases of the junction unmatched. The CDR3 runs 13 residues. CDR3 DNA sequence: TGTGCCACCACCCAGGGGGTTGGCTACGAGCAGTACTTC. It is translated as CATTQGVGYEQYF.

V usage is TRBV28 and J usage is TRBJ2-7, with D perhaps matching TRBD1 (5 bases). V shed 5 bases and J shed 1 base, with 15 bases lying between them. The germline gives CDR1 MDHEN, CDR2 SYDVKM. This CDR3 is 15 amino acids long. CDR3 bases: TGTGCCAGCAGTATCCAAACAACAGGTTCCTACGAGCAGTACTTC. It codes for CASSIQTTGSYEQYF.

The chain has TRBV6-6 and TRBJ2-7, with TRBD2 matching over 7 bases. The V segment lost 4 bases and the J segment 8 bases; nucleotides outside the gene matches: 11. Germline V CDR1 and CDR2: MNHNY, SVGAGI (reference sequence). The CDR3 consists of 14 residues. The CDR3 loop reads CASSSGGGSLQQYF. Written as DNA, the CDR3 is TGTGCCAGCAGTTCTGGGGGGGGTAGCCTCCAGCAGTACTTC.

This chain connects TRBV2 to TRBJ2-7; tentatively, D is TRBD2 (6 bases). Trimming left V 5 bases short and J 4 bases short, with 15 bases between. Germline V gene lookup returns CDR1 SNHLY and CDR2 FYNNEI. The CDR3 is 14 residues long. CDR3 bases: TGTGCCAGCAGTTTGGAGGGCAATTGGTACGAGCAGTACTTC. The encoded protein is CASSLEGNWYEQYF.

V usage is TRBV7-2 and J usage is TRBJ1-5; D gene uncertain. V gave up 1 base and J gave up 4 bases, with 11 bases separating them. Germline-derived CDR1 and CDR2 are SGHTA and FQGNSA. The CDR3 contains 15 residues. In DNA, the CDR3 is TGTGCCAGCAGCTTAGTAAAGGCGGAGAATCAGCCCCAGCATTTT. This gives the protein CASSLVKAENQPQHF.

This chain uses TRBV5-4 with TRBJ2-7, with D perhaps TRBD2 (5 bases). From germline, CDR1 is SGHNT and CDR2 YYREEE (reference sequence). With 4 bases removed from V and 2 bases from J, the gap between germline ends came to 10 bases. The CDR3 has 13 amino acids. The CDR3 nucleotides are TGTGCCAGCAGCCAGACTAACGCCTACGAGCAGTACTTC. This gives the protein CASSQTNAYEQYF.

This clone was observed a handful of times. The rearrangement links TRBV5-4 to TRBJ1-2; D possibly corresponds to TRBD1 (5 bases). The CDR3 consists of 14 residues. Germline assignment: CDR1 SGHNT and CDR2 YYREEE (reference sequence). Trimming pared 4 bases from V and 3 bases from J, leaving 13 bases between. CDR3 in amino acids: CASSTGTEHYGYTF. For the CDR3, the DNA is TGTGCCAGCAGCACCGGGACGGAACACTATGGCTACACCTTC.

This clone was seen at least ten times. The sample contains more than one DNA sequence encoding this CDR3. This chain joins TRBV4-2 and TRBJ2-3; D unclear. V was trimmed by 1 base and J by 0 bases, leaving 11 bases between them. The CDR3 sequence is 16 residues long. CDR1 and CDR2 (germline): LGHNA, YNFKEQ. The CDR3 here is CASSQGSSTSTDTQYF. The CDR3 nucleotides read TGTGCCAGCAGCCAAGGTAGTAGCACTAGCACAGATACGCAGTATTTT.

The chain carries TRBV28 and TRBJ1-1; no reliable D call. Germline lookup yields CDR1 MDHEN and CDR2 SYDVKM. V was clipped by 3 bases and J by 6 bases, with 17 bases between them. CDR3 size: 15 residues. CDR3 in DNA: TGTGCCAGCAGTTTTAGGCCCCTAGAGGGCGCTGAAGCTTTCTTT. It encodes CASSFRPLEGAEAFF.

This clone was counted between two and nine times. V is TRBV2 and J is TRBJ2-1; no reliable D call. V lost 3 bases to trimming and J lost 3 bases, with 3 bases between them. This CDR3 is built from 12 residues. Germline CDR1 SNHLY, CDR2 FYNNEI. The CDR3 nucleotides are TGTGCCAGCAGTGATCACTACAATGAGCAGTTCTTC. This codes for CASSDHYNEQFF.